This TCR beta chain was sequenced for a study of cytomegalovirus exposure and HLA in healthy donors. Study observations and caveats: Analysis performed later found under 20,000 TCR beta sequences associated with HLA alleles at 0.05 false discovery rate.

The germline V gene encodes CDR1 SNHLY and CDR2 FYNNEI. The CDR3 covers 14 residues. V lost 6 bases, J lost 4 bases, and 6 bases stayed unmatched. This clone turned up a few times. The target antigen is unknown. PCR involved 60 Vbeta and 13 Jbeta primers. This table comes from immunoSEQ multiplex PCR, and its TCRdb copy is limited to in-frame clones, with some not included. Of approximately 150,000 clones detected, less than 9.5% appear once; the ten largest clones hold 1.8%. The chain is built from TRBV2 and TRBJ1-2, with 9 bases identical to TRBD1. This clonotype originated in a male donor in good health and CMV-seronegative. The sequenced sample was PBMCs. The CDR3 spells CASRNRGRGYGYTF. The DNA for the CDR3 is TGTGCCAGCAGGAACAGGGGGCGCGGCTATGGCTACACCTTC.